Listed below are T cell receptor beta chains from one sample, sequenced in a study of response to subunit inactivated influenza vaccine. TCRdb re-derived calls from the RT-PCR reads in MiXCR, one entry per CDR3 protein. The profile shows 500,000 to 550,000 distinct CDR3 sequences, under 9% of them singletons. The material was PBMCs from blood, obtained about 24 months after vaccination. Every receptor here comes from a man in his fifties or sixties who received an inactivated influenza vaccine. The CDR3 runs from the conserved cysteine through the conserved F or W. Only some rows state a clone size, as once, few, many or a class for expanded clones.

TRBV5-5	many	TRBJ1-6	CASSGSGDNSPLHF
TRBV10-3	NA	TRBJ2-7	CAINRDSQPGEQYF
TRBV20-1	NA	TRBJ2-7	CSARGPAGSYEQYF
TRBV10-3	many	TRBJ1-1	CAISESARAGHTEAFF
TRBV28	NA	TRBJ2-1	CASNQGAPYNEQFF
TRBV7-2	NA	TRBJ1-5	CASSSRVLGNQPQHF
TRBV28	many	TRBJ2-5	CASSLLLAGIQETQYF
TRBV29-1	NA	TRBJ1-1	CSVAHRGGYTMNTEAFF
TRBV20-1	many	TRBJ2-5	CSARRAGGNVETQYF
TRBV18	many	TRBJ2-1	CASSPRSSGVGSRGEQFF
TRBV14	few	TRBJ1-2	CASSQDLDLGGYTF
TRBV5-1	many	TRBJ1-2	CASSYRDLYGYTF
TRBV6-1	many	TRBJ2-1	CASTPGPSQSEQFF
TRBV7-2	NA	TRBJ1-1	CASRRGGLDTEAFF
TRBV12-3/TRBV12-4	few	TRBJ1-1	CASRPDNLGPEAFF
TRBV6-6	NA	TRBJ2-3	CASSNLDTQYF
TRBV2	NA	TRBJ2-1	CASNSARQHEQFF
TRBV7-9	NA	TRBJ2-2	CASSWTAGELFF
TRBV4-2	many	TRBJ1-4	CASSQDLTNEKLFF
TRBV29-1	few	TRBJ2-3	CSVRTGGGFTQYF
TRBV25-1	many	TRBJ2-5	CASSEYHSGETQYF
TRBV20-1	NA	TRBJ1-2	CSADRSFYGYTF
TRBV12-3/TRBV12-4	many	TRBJ1-6	CASSLRPGNSPLHF
TRBV5-1	many	TRBJ2-1	CASSLAPGGSGNEQFF
TRBV12-3/TRBV12-4	few	TRBJ1-1	CASSFNPEAFF
TRBV6-5	many	TRBJ2-2	CASSFKGAAGELFF
TRBV25-1	NA	TRBJ1-1	CASAGDTNTEAFF
TRBV11-2	few	TRBJ1-1	CASSHDTRGLNTEAFF
TRBV7-9	many	TRBJ1-2	CASSPLTGAYGYTF
TRBV7-9	few	TRBJ2-7	CASTRWGDTLGEQYF
TRBV3-1	few	TRBJ2-5	CASSQYDQETQYF
TRBV4-3	many	TRBJ2-2	CASSQAGTSPPGELFF